This T cell receptor (beta chain) is drawn from a study of T cells in Graves' hyperthyroidism and ophthalmopathy. Findings and limits, study-wide: In blood, most of the thyroid clonotypes expanded above 0.001 were also present. Before onset, ophthalmopathy was predicted by the model a median around 6 months earlier.

The TCR beta CDR3 regions underwent amplification using RNA transcripts as the source. Primed by the HTBI set, a first-round RT-PCR was run on the TCR CDR3. Using its own MiXCR run on the multiplex PCR reads, TCRdb lists one record per CDR3 protein. The sample has roughly 640,000 distinct CDR3 sequences; approximately 16% are singletons. A Clinical Activity Score of at least 3, a NOSPECS grade of at least 4 and a duration under 3 months were recorded in the ophthalmopathy patients. V gave up 0 bases and J gave up 0 bases, with 11 bases separating them. CDR1 and CDR2 (germline): MNHEY, SVGAGI. This CDR3 region has 16 residues. This clonotype was observed many times. Its antigen is not identified.

The chain has TRBV6-5 and TRBJ2-5; D unclear. The sequence derives from a woman in her thirties or forties with Graves' ophthalmopathy. Sequenced material: blood. The DNA for the CDR3 is TGTGCCAGCAGTTACTCGGTGTGGCGCAACCAAGAGACCCAGTACTTC. It encodes CASSYSVWRNQETQYF.